This TCR beta chain was sequenced for a study of cytomegalovirus exposure and HLA in healthy donors. Notes on this clone: Its antigen is as yet unknown.

The V and J ends lost 6 bases and 4 bases respectively, with 19 bases between them. The CDR3 loop spans 15 amino acids. In germline, CDR1 is SQVTM, CDR2 ANQGSEA. Study-wide points: Reports showed the classifier diagnosing cytomegalovirus status with high specificity and sensitivity. Cytomegalovirus-associated status was assigned to around 160 TCR beta chains.

Method: immunoSEQ multiplex PCR; TCRdb's copy keeps in-frame clones and lacks some. This table has 73,000 or so clones, around 94% appearing once. This clonotype was sampled from a woman aged 18-29 years in good health and CMV-seropositive. The chain joins TRBV29-1 to TRBJ2-1, with a possible D match to TRBD2 (5 bases). The sequencing input was PBMCs. Here the CDR3 DNA reads TGCAGCGTGGCGCCGAACGAGGGAACGTACAATGAGCAGTTCTTC. Its protein product is CSVAPNEGTYNEQFF.